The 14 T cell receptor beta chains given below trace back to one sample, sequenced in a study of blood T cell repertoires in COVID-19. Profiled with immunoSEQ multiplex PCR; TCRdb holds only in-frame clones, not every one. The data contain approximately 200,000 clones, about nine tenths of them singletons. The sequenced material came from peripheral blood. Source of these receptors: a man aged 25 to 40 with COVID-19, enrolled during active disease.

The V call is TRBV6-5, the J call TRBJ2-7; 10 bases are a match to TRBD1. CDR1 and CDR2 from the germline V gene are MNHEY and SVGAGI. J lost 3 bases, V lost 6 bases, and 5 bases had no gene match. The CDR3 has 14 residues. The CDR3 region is CASSLGQGIYEQYF. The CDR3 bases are TGTGCCAGCAGCCTGGGACAGGGGATCTACGAGCAGTACTTC.

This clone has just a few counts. Here the CDR3 reads CASSFKGTLNYGYTF. CDR3 DNA: TGTGCCAGCAGTTTTAAAGGGACATTGAACTATGGCTACACCTTC. V is TRBV27 and J is TRBJ1-2, with D maybe TRBD1 (6 bases). The CDR3 runs to 15 residues. Germline V gene lookup returns CDR1 MNHEY and CDR2 SMNVEV (reference sequence). V was trimmed by 3 bases and J by 2 bases, leaving 13 bases between them.

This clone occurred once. CDR3 DNA: TGTGCCAGTAGTTTGACTCGGGATGTCTATTTAGGCTACACCTTC. Amino acid sequence: CASSLTRDVYLGYTF. The gene calls are TRBV19 and TRBJ1-2; the D is unclear. The CDR3 spans 15 residues. In germline, CDR1 is LNHDA, CDR2 SQIVND (reference sequence). The V end lost 5 bases, the J end lost 8 bases, and 21 bases lay between the germline ends.

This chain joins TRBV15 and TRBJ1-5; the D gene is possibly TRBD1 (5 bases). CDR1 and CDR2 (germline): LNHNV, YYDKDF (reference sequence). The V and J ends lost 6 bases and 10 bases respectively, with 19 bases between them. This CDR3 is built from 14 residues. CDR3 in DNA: TGTGCCACCAGGCGAGGGGAGGTCATCAGCCCCCAGCATTTT. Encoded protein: CATRRGEVISPQHF.

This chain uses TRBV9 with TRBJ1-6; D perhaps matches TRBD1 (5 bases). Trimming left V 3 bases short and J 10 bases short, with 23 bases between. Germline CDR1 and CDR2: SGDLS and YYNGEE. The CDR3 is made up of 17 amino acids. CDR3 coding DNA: TGTGCCAGCAGCGCCAGCCCCCGGGGGGACGGTCGGTCACCCCTCCACTTT. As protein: CASSASPRGDGRSPLHF.

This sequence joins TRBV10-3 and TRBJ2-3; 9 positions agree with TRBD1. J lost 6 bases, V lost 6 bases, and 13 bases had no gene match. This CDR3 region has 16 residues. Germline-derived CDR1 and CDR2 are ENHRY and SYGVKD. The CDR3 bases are TGTGCCATCAGGGACAGGGGTGGTATTTCCTCGGATACGCAGTATTTT. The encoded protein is CAIRDRGGISSDTQYF.

The CDR3 DNA sequence: TGTGCCAGCAGCTTATACGGAGGGGTGGCTTTCTTT. Protein: CASSLYGGVAFF. This rearrangement joins TRBV7-2 to TRBJ1-1, with D perhaps TRBD1 (5 bases). The CDR3 sequence is 12 residues long. V shed 2 bases and J shed 11 bases, with 12 bases lying between them. Germline-derived CDR1 and CDR2 are SGHTA and FQGNSA.

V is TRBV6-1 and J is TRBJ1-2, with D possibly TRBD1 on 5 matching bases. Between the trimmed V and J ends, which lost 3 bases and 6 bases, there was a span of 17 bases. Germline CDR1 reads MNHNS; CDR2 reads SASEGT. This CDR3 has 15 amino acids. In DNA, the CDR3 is TGTGCCAGCAGTGATATTTCGGAGGGGAGGAATGGCTACACCTTC. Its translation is CASSDISEGRNGYTF.

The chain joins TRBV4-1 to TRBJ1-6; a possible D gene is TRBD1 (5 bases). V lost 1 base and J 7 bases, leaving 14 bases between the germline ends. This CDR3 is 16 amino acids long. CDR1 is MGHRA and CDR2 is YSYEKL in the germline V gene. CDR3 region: CASSQVGVDENSPLHF. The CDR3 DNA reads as TGCGCCAGCAGCCAAGTAGGGGTAGACGAGAATTCACCCCTCCACTTT.

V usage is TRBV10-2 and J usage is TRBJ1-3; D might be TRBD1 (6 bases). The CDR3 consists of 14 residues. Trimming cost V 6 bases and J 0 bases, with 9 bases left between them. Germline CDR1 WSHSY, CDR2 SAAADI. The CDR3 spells CASRSRGSGNTIYF. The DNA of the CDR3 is TGCGCCAGCAGGAGCAGGGGCTCTGGAAACACCATATATTTT.

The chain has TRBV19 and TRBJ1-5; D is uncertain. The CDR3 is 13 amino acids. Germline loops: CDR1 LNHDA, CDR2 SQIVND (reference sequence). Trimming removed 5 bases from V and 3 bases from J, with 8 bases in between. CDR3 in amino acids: CASSVRDNQPQHF. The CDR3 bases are TGTGCCAGTAGTGTCCGGGACAATCAGCCCCAGCATTTT.

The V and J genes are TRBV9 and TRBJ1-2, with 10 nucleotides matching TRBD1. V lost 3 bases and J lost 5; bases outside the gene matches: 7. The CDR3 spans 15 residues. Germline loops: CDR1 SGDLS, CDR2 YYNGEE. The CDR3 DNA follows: TGTGCCAGCAGCGCGACTCCGGGACAGGGGTATGGCTACACCTTC. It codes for CASSATPGQGYGYTF.

The CDR3 protein is CASSLGTGKSPLHF. The CDR3, as DNA: TGTGCCAGCAGCCTTGGGACAGGGAAATCACCCCTCCACTTT. This chain uses TRBV14 with TRBJ1-6, with TRBD1 matching over 9 bases. After removal of 4 bases from V and 10 bases from J, the junction contained 5 bases not matched to a gene. Germline V gives CDR1 SGHDN, CDR2 FVKESK. CDR3 length equals 14 residues.

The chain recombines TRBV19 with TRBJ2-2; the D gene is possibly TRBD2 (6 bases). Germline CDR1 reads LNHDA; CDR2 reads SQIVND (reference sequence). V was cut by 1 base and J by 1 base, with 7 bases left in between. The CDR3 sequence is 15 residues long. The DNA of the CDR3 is TGTGCCAGTAGTATAGCGGGAGAGAACACCGGGGAGCTGTTTTTT. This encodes CASSIAGENTGELFF.